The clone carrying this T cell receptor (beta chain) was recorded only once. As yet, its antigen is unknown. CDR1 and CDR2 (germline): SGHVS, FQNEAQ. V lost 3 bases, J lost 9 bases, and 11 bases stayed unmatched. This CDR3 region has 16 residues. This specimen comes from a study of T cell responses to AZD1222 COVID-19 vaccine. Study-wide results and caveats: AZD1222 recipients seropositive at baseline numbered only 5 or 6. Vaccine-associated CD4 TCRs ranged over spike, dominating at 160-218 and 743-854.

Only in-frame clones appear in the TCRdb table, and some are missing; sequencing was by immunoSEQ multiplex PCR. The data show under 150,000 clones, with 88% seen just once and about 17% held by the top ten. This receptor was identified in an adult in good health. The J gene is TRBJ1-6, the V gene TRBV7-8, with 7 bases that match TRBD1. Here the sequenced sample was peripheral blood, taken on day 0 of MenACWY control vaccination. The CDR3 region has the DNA TGTGCCAGCAGCTTTAGTGCGGAGGGGGCTGGTTCACCCCTCCACTTT. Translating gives CASSFSAEGAGSPLHF.